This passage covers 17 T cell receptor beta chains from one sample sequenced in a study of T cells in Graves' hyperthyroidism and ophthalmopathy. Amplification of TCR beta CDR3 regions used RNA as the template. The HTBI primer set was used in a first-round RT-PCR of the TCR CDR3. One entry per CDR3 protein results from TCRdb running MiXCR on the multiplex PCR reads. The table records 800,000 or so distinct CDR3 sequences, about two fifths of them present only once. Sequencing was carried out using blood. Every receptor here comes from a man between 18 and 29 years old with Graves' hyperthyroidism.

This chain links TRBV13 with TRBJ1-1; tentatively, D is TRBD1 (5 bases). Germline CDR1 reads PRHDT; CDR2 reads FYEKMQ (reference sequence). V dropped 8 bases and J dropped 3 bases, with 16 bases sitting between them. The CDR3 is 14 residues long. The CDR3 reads CASFEGQSYTEAFF. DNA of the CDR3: TGTGCCAGCTTCGAGGGGCAGTCTTACACTGAAGCTTTCTTT.

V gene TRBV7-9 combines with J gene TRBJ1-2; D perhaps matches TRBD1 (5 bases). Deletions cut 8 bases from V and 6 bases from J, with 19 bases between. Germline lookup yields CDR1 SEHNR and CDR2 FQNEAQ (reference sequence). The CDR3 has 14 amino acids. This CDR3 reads CASSPSRGSHGYTF. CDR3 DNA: TGTGCCAGCTCACCAAGTCGGGGGTCCCATGGCTACACCTTC.

CDR3 protein: CSATPRDKFYEQYF. The CDR3 coding sequence is TGCAGTGCCACCCCCCGGGACAAATTCTACGAGCAGTACTTC. V usage is TRBV20-1 and J usage is TRBJ2-7, with a possible D match to TRBD1 (6 bases). This CDR3 is 14 amino acids long. Looked up from germline, CDR1 is DFQATT and CDR2 is SNEGSKA (reference sequence). Trimming left V 6 bases short and J 3 bases short, with 18 bases between.

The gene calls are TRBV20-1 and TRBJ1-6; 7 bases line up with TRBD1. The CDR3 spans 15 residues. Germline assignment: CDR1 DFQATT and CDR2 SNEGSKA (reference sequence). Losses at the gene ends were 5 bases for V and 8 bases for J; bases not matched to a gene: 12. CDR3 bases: TGCAGTGCTGTCAGGGGGGCGGGAGGGGATTCACCCCTCCACTTT. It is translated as CSAVRGAGGDSPLHF.

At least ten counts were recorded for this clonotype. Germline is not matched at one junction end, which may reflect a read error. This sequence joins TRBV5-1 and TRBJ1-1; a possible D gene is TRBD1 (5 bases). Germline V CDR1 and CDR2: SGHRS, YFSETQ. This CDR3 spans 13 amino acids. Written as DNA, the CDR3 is TGTGCCAGCAGCTTAGGGGACAACACTGAAGCTTTCTTT. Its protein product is CASSLGDNTEAFF.

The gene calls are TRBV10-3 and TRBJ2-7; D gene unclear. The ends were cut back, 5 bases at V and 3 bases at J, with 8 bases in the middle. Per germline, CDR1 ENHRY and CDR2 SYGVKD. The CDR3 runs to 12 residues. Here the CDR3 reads CAISRGVYEQYF. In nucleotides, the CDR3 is TGTGCCATCAGTCGTGGGGTCTACGAGCAGTACTTC.

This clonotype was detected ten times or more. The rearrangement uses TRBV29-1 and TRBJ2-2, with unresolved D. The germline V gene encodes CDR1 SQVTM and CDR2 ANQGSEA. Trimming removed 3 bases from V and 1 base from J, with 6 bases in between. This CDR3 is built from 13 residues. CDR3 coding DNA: TGCAGCGTTGACGCAGGGAACACCGGGGAGCTGTTTTTT. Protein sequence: CSVDAGNTGELFF.

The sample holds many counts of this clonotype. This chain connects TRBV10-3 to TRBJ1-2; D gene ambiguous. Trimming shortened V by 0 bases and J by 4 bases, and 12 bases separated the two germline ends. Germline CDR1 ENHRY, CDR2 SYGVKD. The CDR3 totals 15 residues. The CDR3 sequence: CAISESEGGSYGYTF. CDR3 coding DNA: TGTGCCATCAGTGAGTCGGAGGGTGGGAGCTATGGCTACACCTTC.

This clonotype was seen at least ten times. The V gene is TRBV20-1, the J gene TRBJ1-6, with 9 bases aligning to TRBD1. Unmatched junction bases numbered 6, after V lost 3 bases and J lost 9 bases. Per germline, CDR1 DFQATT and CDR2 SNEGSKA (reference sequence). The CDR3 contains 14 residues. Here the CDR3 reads CSASGQGRGSPLHF. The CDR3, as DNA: TGCAGTGCTAGCGGACAGGGGAGGGGTTCACCCCTCCACTTT.

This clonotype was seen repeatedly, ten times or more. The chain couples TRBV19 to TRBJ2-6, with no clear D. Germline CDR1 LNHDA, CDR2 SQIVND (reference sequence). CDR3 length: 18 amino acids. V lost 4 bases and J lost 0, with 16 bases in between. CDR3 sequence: CASSTLRSQTSGANVLTF. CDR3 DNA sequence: TGTGCCAGTAGTACCCTACGGAGTCAGACCTCTGGGGCCAACGTCCTGACTTTC.

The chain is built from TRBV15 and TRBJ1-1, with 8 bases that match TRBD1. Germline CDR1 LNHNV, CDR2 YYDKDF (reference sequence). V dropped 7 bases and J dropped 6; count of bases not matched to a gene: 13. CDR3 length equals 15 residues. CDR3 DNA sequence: TGTGCCACCACTAATATCCAGGGGGCATCGGCTGAAGCTTTCTTT. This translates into CATTNIQGASAEAFF. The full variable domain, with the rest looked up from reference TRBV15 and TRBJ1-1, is DAMVIQNPRYQVTQFGKPVTLSCSQTLNHNVMYWYQQKSSQAPKLLFHYYDKDFNNEADTPDNFQSRRPNTSFCFLDIRSPGLGDTAMYLCATTNIQGASAEAFFGQGTRLTVV.

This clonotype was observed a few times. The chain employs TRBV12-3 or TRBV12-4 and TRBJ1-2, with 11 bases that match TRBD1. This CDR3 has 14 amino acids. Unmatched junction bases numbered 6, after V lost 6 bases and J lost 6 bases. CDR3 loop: CASSRDRGKNGYTF. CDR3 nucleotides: TGTGCCAGCAGCAGGGACAGGGGGAAGAATGGCTACACCTTC.

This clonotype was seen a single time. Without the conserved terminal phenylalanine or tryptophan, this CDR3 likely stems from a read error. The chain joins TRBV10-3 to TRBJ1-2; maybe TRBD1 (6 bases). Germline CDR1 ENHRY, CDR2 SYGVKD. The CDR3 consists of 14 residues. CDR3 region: CASSDSRGDYGYTL. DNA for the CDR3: TGTGCCAGCAGTGACTCTAGGGGGGACTATGGCTACACCCTC.

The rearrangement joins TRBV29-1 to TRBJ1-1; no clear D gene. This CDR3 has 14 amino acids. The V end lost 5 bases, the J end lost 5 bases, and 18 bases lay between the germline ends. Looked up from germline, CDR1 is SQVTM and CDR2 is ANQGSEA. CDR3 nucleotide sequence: TGCAGCGTTCAAAACTGGGGAGATGGGACTGAAGCTTTCTTT. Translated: CSVQNWGDGTEAFF.

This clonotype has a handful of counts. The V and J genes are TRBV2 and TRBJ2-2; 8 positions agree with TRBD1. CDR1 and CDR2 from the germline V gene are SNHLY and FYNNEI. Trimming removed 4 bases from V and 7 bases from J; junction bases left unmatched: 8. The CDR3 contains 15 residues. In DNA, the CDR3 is TGTGCCAGCAGTGGCGACAGGGGAATGTTCGGGGAGCTGTTTTTT. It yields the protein CASSGDRGMFGELFF.

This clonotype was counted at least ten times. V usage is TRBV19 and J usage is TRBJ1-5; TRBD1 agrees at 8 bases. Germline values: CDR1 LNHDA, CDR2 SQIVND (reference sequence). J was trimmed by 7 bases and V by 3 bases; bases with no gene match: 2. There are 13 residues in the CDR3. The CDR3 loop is CASSIGQGQPQHF. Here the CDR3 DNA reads TGTGCCAGTAGTATCGGACAGGGCCAGCCCCAGCATTTT.

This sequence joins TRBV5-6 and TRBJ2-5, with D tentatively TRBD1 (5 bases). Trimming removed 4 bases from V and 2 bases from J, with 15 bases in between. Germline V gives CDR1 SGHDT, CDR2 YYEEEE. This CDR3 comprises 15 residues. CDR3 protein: CASSVAGISQETQYF. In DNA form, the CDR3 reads TGTGCCAGCAGCGTCGCAGGGATTTCACAAGAGACCCAGTACTTC.